Here is one T cell receptor (beta chain) with its context. This CDR3 comprises 15 residues. Germline CDR1 reads MDHEN; CDR2 reads SYDVKM. Trimming at V came to 2 bases and at J to 5 bases, leaving 7 bases not matched to a gene. This sample is drawn from a study of T cells in localized non-small cell lung cancer. This table comes from immunoSEQ multiplex PCR, and its TCRdb copy is limited to in-frame clones, with some not included. Here the sample spans some 130,000 clones, 89% being singletons. This rearrangement joins TRBV28 to TRBJ2-7; 9 nucleotides align to TRBD2. Source: peripheral blood, taken before any cancer treatment. The TCR comes from a female donor aged 60 or older with stage I lung adenocarcinoma. CDR3 amino acids: CASSLPPGLAHEQYF. CDR3 coding DNA: TGTGCCAGCAGTTTACCCCCGGGACTAGCCCACGAGCAGTACTTC.